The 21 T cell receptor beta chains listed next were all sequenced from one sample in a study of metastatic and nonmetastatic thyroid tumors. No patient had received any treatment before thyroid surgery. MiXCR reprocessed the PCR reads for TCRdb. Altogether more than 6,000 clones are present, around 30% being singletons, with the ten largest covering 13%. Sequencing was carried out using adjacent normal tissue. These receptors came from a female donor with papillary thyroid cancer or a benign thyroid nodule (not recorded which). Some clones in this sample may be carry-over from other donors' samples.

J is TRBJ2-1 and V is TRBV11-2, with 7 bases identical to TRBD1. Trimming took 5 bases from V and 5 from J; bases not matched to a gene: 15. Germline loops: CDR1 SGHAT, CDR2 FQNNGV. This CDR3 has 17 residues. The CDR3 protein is CASSPRLGTEYDNEQFF. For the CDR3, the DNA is TGTGCCAGCAGCCCCCGCCTCGGGACAGAATATGACAATGAGCAGTTCTTC.

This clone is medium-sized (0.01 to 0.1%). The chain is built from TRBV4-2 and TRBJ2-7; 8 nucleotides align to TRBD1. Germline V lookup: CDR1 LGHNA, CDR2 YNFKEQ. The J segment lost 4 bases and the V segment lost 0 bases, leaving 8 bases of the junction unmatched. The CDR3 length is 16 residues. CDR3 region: CASSQDGQGGKYEQYF. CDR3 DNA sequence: TGTGCCAGCAGCCAAGATGGACAGGGCGGAAAGTACGAGCAGTACTTC.

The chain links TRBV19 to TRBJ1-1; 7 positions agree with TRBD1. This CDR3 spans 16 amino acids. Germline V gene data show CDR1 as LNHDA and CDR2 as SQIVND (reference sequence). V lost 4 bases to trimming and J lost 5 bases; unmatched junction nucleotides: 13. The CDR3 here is CASSKVGGQVGTEAFF. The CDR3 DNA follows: TGTGCCAGTAGTAAGGTCGGAGGACAGGTCGGGACTGAAGCTTTCTTT.

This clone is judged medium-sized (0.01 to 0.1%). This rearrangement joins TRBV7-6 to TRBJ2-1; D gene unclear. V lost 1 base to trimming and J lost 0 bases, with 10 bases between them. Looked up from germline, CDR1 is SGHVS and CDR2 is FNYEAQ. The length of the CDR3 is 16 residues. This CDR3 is CASSLVPTYSYNEQFF. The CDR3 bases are TGTGCCAGCAGCTTAGTCCCTACGTACTCCTACAATGAGCAGTTCTTC.

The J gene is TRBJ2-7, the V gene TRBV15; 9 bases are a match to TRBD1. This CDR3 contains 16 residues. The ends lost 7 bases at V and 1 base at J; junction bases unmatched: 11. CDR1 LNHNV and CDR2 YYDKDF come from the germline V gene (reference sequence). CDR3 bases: TGTGCCACCATCAGCTCACAGGGGGCTGGATCCTACGAGCAGTACTTC. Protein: CATISSQGAGSYEQYF.

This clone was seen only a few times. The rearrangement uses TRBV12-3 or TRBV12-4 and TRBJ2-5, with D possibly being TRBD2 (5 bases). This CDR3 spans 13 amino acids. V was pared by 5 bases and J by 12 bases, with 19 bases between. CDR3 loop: CASSPTRTALEYF. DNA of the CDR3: TGTGCCAGCAGTCCCACAAGGACTGCTTTGGAGTACTTC.

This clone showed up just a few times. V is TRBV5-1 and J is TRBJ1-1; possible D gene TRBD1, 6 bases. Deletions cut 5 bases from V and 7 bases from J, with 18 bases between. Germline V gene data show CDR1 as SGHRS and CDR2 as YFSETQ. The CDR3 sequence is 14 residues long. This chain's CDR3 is CASRPIPRGGEAFF. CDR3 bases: TGCGCCAGCAGACCGATACCCCGAGGGGGTGAAGCTTTCTTT.

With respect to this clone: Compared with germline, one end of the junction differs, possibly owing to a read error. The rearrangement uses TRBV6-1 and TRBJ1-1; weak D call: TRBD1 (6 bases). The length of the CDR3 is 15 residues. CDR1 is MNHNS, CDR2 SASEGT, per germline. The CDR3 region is CAISWVRGWGTEACF. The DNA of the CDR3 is TGTGCCATCAGCTGGGTCAGGGGCTGGGGCACGGAAGCTTGCTTT.

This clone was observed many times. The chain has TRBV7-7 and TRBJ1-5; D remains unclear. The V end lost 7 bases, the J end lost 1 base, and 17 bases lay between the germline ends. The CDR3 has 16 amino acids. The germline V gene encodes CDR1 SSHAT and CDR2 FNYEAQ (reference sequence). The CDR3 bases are TGTGCCAGCATCCTTCGGAAGACACAAAGCAATCAGCCCCAGCATTTT. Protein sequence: CASILRKTQSNQPQHF.

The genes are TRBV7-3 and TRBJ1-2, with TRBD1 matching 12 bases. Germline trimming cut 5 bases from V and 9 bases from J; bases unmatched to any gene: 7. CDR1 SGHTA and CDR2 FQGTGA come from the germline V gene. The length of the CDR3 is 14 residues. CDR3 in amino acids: CASSLGTGGFCYTF. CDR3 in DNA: TGTGCCAGCAGCCTAGGGACAGGGGGCTTTTGCTACACCTTC.

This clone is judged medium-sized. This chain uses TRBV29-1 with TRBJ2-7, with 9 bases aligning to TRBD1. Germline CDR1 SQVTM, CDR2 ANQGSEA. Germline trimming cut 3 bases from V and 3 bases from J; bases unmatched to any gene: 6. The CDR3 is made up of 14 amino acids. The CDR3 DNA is TGCAGCGTTGAGGGGACAGGGACGAGCTACGAGCAGTACTTC. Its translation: CSVEGTGTSYEQYF.

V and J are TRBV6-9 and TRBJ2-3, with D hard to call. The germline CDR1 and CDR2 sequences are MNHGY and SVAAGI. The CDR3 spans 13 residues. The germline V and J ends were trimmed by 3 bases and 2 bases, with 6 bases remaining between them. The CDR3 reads CASSYQATDTQYF. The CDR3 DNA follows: TGTGCCAGCAGTTACCAGGCCACAGATACGCAGTATTTT.

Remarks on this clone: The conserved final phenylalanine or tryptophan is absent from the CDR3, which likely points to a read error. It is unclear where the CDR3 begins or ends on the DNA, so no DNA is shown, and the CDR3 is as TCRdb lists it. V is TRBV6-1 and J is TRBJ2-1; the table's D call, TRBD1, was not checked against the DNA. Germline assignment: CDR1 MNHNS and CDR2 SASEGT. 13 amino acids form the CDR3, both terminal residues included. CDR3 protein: CASNKEGANEQLV.

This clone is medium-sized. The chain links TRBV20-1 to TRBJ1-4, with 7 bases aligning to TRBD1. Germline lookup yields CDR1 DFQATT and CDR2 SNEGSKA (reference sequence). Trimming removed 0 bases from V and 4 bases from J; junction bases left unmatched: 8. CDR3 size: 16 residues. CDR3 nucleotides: TGCAGTGCTAGAGATCGACAAGGGACAGATAATGAAAAACTGTTTTTT. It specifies CSARDRQGTDNEKLFF.

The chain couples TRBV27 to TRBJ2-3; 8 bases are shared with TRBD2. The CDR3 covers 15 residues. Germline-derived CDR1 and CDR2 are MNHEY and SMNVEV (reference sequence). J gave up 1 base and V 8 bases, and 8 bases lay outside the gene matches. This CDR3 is CASRPLAGGTDTQYF. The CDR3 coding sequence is TGTGCCAGCCGCCCCCTAGCGGGCGGCACAGATACGCAGTATTTT.

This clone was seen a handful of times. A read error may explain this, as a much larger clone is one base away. CDR3 residues: CASSQSVAGGPCGELFF. CDR3 DNA sequence: TGTGCCAGCAGCCAATCGGTAGCGGGGGGGCCGTGCGGGGAGCTGTTTTTT. The chain recombines TRBV4-2 with TRBJ2-2, with TRBD2 identical over 11 bases. The CDR3 has 17 amino acids. The V segment lost 2 bases and the J segment 7 bases; nucleotides outside the gene matches: 9. CDR1 is LGHNA and CDR2 is YNFKEQ in the germline V gene.

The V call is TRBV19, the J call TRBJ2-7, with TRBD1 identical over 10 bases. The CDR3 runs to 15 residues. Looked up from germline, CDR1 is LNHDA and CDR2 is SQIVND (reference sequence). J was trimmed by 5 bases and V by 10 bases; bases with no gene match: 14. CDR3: CATRSPRDRGNEQYF. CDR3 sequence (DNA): TGTGCCACCCGCTCGCCGCGGGACAGGGGAAACGAGCAGTACTTC.

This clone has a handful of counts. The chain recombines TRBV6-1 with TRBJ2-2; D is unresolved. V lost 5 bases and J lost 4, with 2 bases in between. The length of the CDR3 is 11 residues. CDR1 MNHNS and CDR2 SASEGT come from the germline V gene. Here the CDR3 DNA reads TGTGCCAGCAGTATCACCGGGGAGCTGTTTTTT. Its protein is CASSITGELFF.

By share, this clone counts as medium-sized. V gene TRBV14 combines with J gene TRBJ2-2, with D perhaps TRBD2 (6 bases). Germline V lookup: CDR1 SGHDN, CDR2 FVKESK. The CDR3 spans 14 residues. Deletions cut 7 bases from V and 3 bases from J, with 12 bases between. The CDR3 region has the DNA TGTGCCAGCAATACCGGGGGAGACACCGGGGAGCTGTTTTTT. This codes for CASNTGGDTGELFF.

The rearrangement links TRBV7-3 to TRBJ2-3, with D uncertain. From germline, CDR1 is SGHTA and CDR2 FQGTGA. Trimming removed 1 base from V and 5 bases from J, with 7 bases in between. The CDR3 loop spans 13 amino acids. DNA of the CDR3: TGTGCCAGCAGCTTAATCACGGGAGATACGCAGTATTTT. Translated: CASSLITGDTQYF.

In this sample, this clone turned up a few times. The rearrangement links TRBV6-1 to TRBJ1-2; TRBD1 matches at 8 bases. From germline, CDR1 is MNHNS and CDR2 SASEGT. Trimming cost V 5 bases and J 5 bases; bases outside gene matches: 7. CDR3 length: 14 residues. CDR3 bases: TGTGCCAGCAGTCCAGGGGGCGCGATTTATGGCTACACCTTC. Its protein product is CASSPGGAIYGYTF.